Below are 24 T cell receptor beta chains sequenced from a single sample in a study of T cells in Graves' hyperthyroidism and ophthalmopathy. TCR beta CDR3 region amplification was performed from RNA transcripts. The HTBI primer set served for first-round RT-PCR of the TCR CDR3. TCRdb recomputed calls from the multiplex PCR reads with MiXCR, one row per CDR3 protein. The repertoire holds hundreds of thousands of distinct CDR3 sequences, with around 15% as singletons. Sequencing was carried out using blood. Receptor source: a woman between 35 and 50 years old with Graves' ophthalmopathy.

This clonotype was found many times. The rearrangement uses TRBV27 and TRBJ2-2; 9 nucleotides agree with TRBD2. CDR1 is MNHEY and CDR2 is SMNVEV in the germline V gene (reference sequence). This CDR3 comprises 15 residues. After removal of 6 bases from V and 6 bases from J, the junction contained 8 bases not matched to a gene. In nucleotides, the CDR3 is TGTGCCAGCAGACTGATTGGACTAGCGTCCGGGGAGCTGTTTTTT. The encoded protein is CASRLIGLASGELFF.

This clonotype showed up many times. The genes are TRBV24-1 and TRBJ2-5, with D possibly being TRBD2 (5 bases). Germline-derived CDR1 and CDR2 are KGHDR and SFDVKD. The CDR3 has 15 residues. Trimming took off 0 bases at V and 1 base at J, with 8 bases between the two ends. The CDR3 nucleotides are TGTGCCACCAGTGATTTGCTAGGGAGCCAAGAGACCCAGTACTTC. This encodes CATSDLLGSQETQYF.

At least ten counts were recorded for this clonotype. The chain combines TRBV6-5 with TRBJ1-2; possible D gene TRBD1, 6 bases. This CDR3 region has 14 residues. Germline loops: CDR1 MNHEY, CDR2 SVGAGI. Trimming pared 2 bases from V and 7 bases from J, leaving 14 bases between. CDR3 region: CASSYGQGLSGYTF. CDR3 coding DNA: TGTGCCAGCAGTTACGGGCAGGGGCTGAGTGGCTACACCTTC.

This clonotype was picked up many times. V and J are TRBV6-5 and TRBJ2-7; D gene unclear. The CDR3 is 13 amino acids. V lost 0 bases to trimming and J lost 5 bases, with 8 bases between them. Per germline, CDR1 MNHEY and CDR2 SVGAGI. Here the CDR3 DNA reads TGTGCCAGCAGTTACTCGGGCAGCGACGAGCAGTACTTC. Protein: CASSYSGSDEQYF.

This chain links TRBV30 with TRBJ1-5; 11 bases line up with TRBD1. Germline V lookup: CDR1 GTSNPN, CDR2 SVGIG (reference sequence). This CDR3 region has 14 residues. Trimming at V came to 5 bases and at J to 10 bases, leaving 10 bases not matched to a gene. The DNA of the CDR3 is TGTGCCTGGTCGTCGGGACAGGGGGTGTCTCCCCAGCATTTT. Translation gives CAWSSGQGVSPQHF.

The sample holds many counts of this clonotype. The V and J genes are TRBV4-3 and TRBJ2-5; D is perhaps TRBD1 (6 bases). The V gene's germline CDR1 is LGHNA and CDR2 YSLEER. The CDR3 is 17 residues long. V was clipped by 0 bases and J by 2 bases, with 16 bases between them. The CDR3 loop is CASSQDLGPGTQETQYF. Written as DNA, the CDR3 is TGCGCCAGCAGCCAAGATCTAGGCCCAGGGACACAAGAGACCCAGTACTTC.

This clonotype was seen many times. The chain links TRBV5-1 to TRBJ2-6; 14 bases fit TRBD2. The CDR3 length is 17 residues. V was pared by 4 bases and J by 3 bases, with 3 bases of the junction left unmatched. Germline values: CDR1 SGHRS, CDR2 YFSETQ. CDR3 DNA sequence: TGCGCCAGCAGCGCCGGGACTAGCGGGAGTGGGGCCAACGTCCTGACTTTC. Translating gives CASSAGTSGSGANVLTF.

The chain has TRBV5-1 and TRBJ2-2; TRBD1 aligns across 7 bases. Germline CDR1 is SGHRS and CDR2 is YFSETQ. The CDR3 spans 14 residues. Trimming took 0 bases from V and 6 from J; bases not matched to a gene: 2. CDR3 bases: TGCGCCAGCAGCTTGGGACAGGGTCCCGGGGAGCTGTTTTTT. Its translation is CASSLGQGPGELFF.

This chain links TRBV4-3 with TRBJ2-2; 9 bases are a match to TRBD2. V lost 0 bases, J lost 0 bases, and 5 bases stayed unmatched. The germline V gene encodes CDR1 LGHNA and CDR2 YSLEER. CDR3 length: 18 amino acids. The CDR3 here is CASSQDPAGGPNTGELFF. Written as DNA, the CDR3 is TGCGCCAGCAGCCAAGATCCGGCGGGAGGGCCGAACACCGGGGAGCTGTTTTTT.

This clonotype was seen ten or more times. The junction departs from germline at one end; a sequencing error may be responsible. The rearrangement links TRBV6-1 to TRBJ2-7, with TRBD2 as a possible D gene (6 bases). In germline, CDR1 is MNHNS, CDR2 SASEGT. The CDR3 spans 14 residues. CDR3 nucleotide sequence: TGTGCCAGCAGCCCTCCGGAGGGGTCCTCCGAGCAGTACTTC. Its protein is CASSPPEGSSEQYF.

The V call is TRBV7-2, the J call TRBJ1-2; the D gene is possibly TRBD1 (5 bases). This CDR3 region has 14 residues. The germline gives CDR1 SGHTA, CDR2 FQGNSA. Trimming left V 3 bases short and J 4 bases short, with 12 bases between. CDR3 region: CASSFLGVSYGYTF. The CDR3 coding sequence is TGTGCCAGCAGCTTCCTAGGGGTGAGCTATGGCTACACCTTC.

The rearrangement links TRBV6-5 to TRBJ2-3; 8 bases are shared with TRBD2. CDR3 length equals 13 residues. V lost 0 bases and J lost 9; bases outside the gene matches: 2. Germline V lookup: CDR1 MNHEY, CDR2 SVGAGI. The CDR3, as DNA: TGTGCCAGCAGTTACTCCCAGCGGGGGACGCAGTATTTT. Protein: CASSYSQRGTQYF.

This clonotype was seen at least ten times. The chain is built from TRBV27 and TRBJ1-5; D is undetermined. Trimming left V 6 bases short and J 4 bases short, with 13 bases between. The CDR3 is 14 residues long. Germline CDR1 and CDR2: MNHEY and SMNVEV (reference sequence). The DNA of the CDR3 is TGTGCCAGCAGCCCGCGTAGGGAGAATCAGCCCCAGCATTTT. Translating it yields CASSPRRENQPQHF.

The chain uses TRBV5-1 and TRBJ2-2, with D unresolved. CDR1 is SGHRS, CDR2 YFSETQ, per germline. The germline V and J ends were trimmed by 5 bases and 0 bases, with 11 bases remaining between them. The CDR3 spans 15 residues. The CDR3 region is CASRSQLANTGELFF. Written as DNA, the CDR3 is TGCGCCAGCAGGAGTCAGCTCGCGAACACCGGGGAGCTGTTTTTT.

The gene calls are TRBV30 and TRBJ2-2; the D gene is possibly TRBD1 (5 bases). The germline V gene encodes CDR1 GTSNPN and CDR2 SVGIG (reference sequence). Trimming shortened V by 4 bases and J by 0 bases, and 9 bases separated the two germline ends. CDR3 length: 14 amino acids. The CDR3 DNA is TGTGCCTGGATGGAAGGGGCGAACACCGGGGAGCTGTTTTTT. This sequence encodes CAWMEGANTGELFF.

This clonotype has ten or more counts. The gene calls are TRBV11-3 and TRBJ2-4; D is tentatively TRBD1 or TRBD2 (6 bases each). Looked up from germline, CDR1 is SGHNT and CDR2 is YENEEA. The V and J ends lost 1 base and 2 bases respectively, with 24 bases between them. This CDR3 is 20 amino acids long. The CDR3 nucleotides read TGTGCCAGCAGCTTAGTCCACCGGGACTCCAGGTGGGGGCCCAAAAACATTCAGTACTTC. It is translated as CASSLVHRDSRWGPKNIQYF.

The gene calls are TRBV6-1 and TRBJ2-7, with 9 bases identical to TRBD1. The CDR3 runs 16 residues. Losses at the gene ends were 6 bases for V and 2 bases for J; bases not matched to a gene: 11. Germline CDR1 is MNHNS and CDR2 is SASEGT. The CDR3 DNA is TGTGCCAGCAGGGAATACTGGACAGGGGAACCCTACGAGCAGTACTTC. Residues: CASREYWTGEPYEQYF.

The sample holds many counts of this clonotype. The V and J genes are TRBV20-1 and TRBJ2-2, with D tentatively TRBD1 (5 bases). The CDR3 sequence is 15 residues long. V was pared by 3 bases and J by 1 base, with 12 bases between. Germline CDR1 and CDR2: DFQATT and SNEGSKA (reference sequence). The CDR3 sequence is CSASSLTENTGELFF. The CDR3 coding sequence is TGCAGTGCTAGCTCCTTGACAGAGAACACCGGGGAGCTGTTTTTT.

This clonotype was counted at least ten times. V usage is TRBV20-1 and J usage is TRBJ1-2, with 7 bases that match TRBD1. V gave up 0 bases and J gave up 4 bases; unmatched junction bases: 5. This CDR3 comprises 14 residues. Looked up from germline, CDR1 is DFQATT and CDR2 is SNEGSKA (reference sequence). Here the CDR3 DNA reads TGCAGTGCTAGAGATACGGCAGGGGGCTATGGCTACACCTTC. This codes for CSARDTAGGYGYTF.

The V call is TRBV6-2 or TRBV6-3, the J call TRBJ2-6; unclear D gene. The CDR3 is 13 amino acids. Germline-derived CDR1 and CDR2 are MNHEY and SVGEGT. V lost 8 bases to trimming and J lost 1 base, with 6 bases between them. CDR3 in amino acids: CASLASGANVLTF. In DNA form, the CDR3 reads TGTGCCAGCCTCGCTTCTGGGGCCAACGTCCTGACTTTC.

This clonotype was found many times. The chain carries TRBV6-1 and TRBJ2-5; D not resolved. Per the germline V gene, CDR1 is MNHNS and CDR2 is SASEGT. CDR3 length: 12 residues. The germline V and J ends were trimmed by 3 bases and 3 bases, with 5 bases remaining between them. CDR3 protein: CASSELEETQYF. DNA for the CDR3: TGTGCCAGCAGTGAGCTAGAAGAGACCCAGTACTTC.

This clonotype was observed a few times. The chain employs TRBV11-2 and TRBJ1-1; 11 nucleotides agree with TRBD1. The CDR3 contains 17 residues. Germline lookup yields CDR1 SGHAT and CDR2 FQNNGV. Trimming removed 6 bases from V and 5 bases from J; junction bases left unmatched: 14. CDR3 region: CASRRRLGTGGGTEAFF. CDR3 bases: TGTGCCAGCAGGCGGAGGTTGGGGACAGGGGGTGGGACTGAAGCTTTCTTT.

This clonotype was counted a few times. The genes are TRBV20-1 and TRBJ2-2; maybe TRBD2 (5 bases). CDR3 length: 15 amino acids. V gave up 0 bases and J gave up 0 bases, with 8 bases separating them. The germline V gene encodes CDR1 DFQATT and CDR2 SNEGSKA (reference sequence). CDR3 in amino acids: CSARDYSANTGELFF. The DNA for the CDR3 is TGCAGTGCTAGAGATTATAGCGCGAACACCGGGGAGCTGTTTTTT.

This clonotype has at least ten counts. The chain uses TRBV12-3 or TRBV12-4 and TRBJ1-1; 9 nucleotides agree with TRBD1. Trimming took 4 bases from V and 1 from J; bases not matched to a gene: 10. CDR3 length equals 17 residues. The chain's CDR3 is CASSYLPGQGKNTEAFF. The CDR3 coding sequence is TGTGCCAGCAGTTACTTACCGGGACAGGGAAAGAACACTGAAGCTTTCTTT.